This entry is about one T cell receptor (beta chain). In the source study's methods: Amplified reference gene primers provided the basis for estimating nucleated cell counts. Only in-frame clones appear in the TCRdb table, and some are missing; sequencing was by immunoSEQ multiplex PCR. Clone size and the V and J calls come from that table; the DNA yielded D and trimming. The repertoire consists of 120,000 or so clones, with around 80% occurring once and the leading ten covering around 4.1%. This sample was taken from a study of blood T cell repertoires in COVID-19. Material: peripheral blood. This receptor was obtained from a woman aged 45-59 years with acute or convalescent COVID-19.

In DNA form, the CDR3 reads TGTGCCAGCTCCCTTCTATCACTAGCGAACACCGGGGAGCTGTTTTTT. Translation: CASSLLSLANTGELFF. The rearrangement joins TRBV18 to TRBJ2-2; D is possibly TRBD2 (5 bases). The CDR3 has 16 amino acids. The germline CDR1 and CDR2 sequences are KGHSH and LQKENI. With 6 bases removed from V and 0 bases from J, the gap between germline ends came to 14 bases.